These 24 T cell receptor beta chains were all obtained from the same sample, sequenced in a study of vaccination and CD4 T cells after COVID-19. The treatment: roughly 10-day PBMC culture with coronavirus spike peptide pools or control peptides (ViraFEST assay). The unexposed donor gave CD4+ T cells before the COVID-19 pandemic (2011-2018). Cultured CD4+ T cell DNA was sequenced using the Oncomine TCR Beta short-read assay. Investigators obtained genomic DNA by extraction from cultured CD4+ T cells. TCRdb fed the PCR reads into MiXCR, producing one record per CDR3 protein. The sample shows approximately 9,700 distinct CDR3 sequences, 30% to 35% of them seen only once. These TCRs' antigens remain unknown. Sequenced material: CD4+ T cells from blood, cultured in vitro. Receptors were obtained from a human donor in good health.

This clonotype came up a few times. This chain joins TRBV24-1 and TRBJ2-1; TRBD2 matches 8 bases. Per germline, CDR1 KGHDR and CDR2 SFDVKD. V lost 3 bases, J lost 4 bases, and 10 bases stayed unmatched. The CDR3 consists of 17 residues. CDR3 DNA sequence: TGTGCCACCAGTGATCTCAAAGGGGCGGGGGGTTACAATGAGCAGTTCTTC. Translated, it gives CATSDLKGAGGYNEQFF.

This chain joins TRBV19 and TRBJ2-7; D call uncertain. The CDR3 consists of 12 residues. Trimming cost V 4 bases and J 6 bases, with 10 bases left between them. CDR1 is LNHDA and CDR2 is SQIVND in the germline V gene (reference sequence). Here the CDR3 reads CASSRPHLEQYF. In DNA form, the CDR3 reads TGTGCCAGTAGTAGACCACACCTCGAGCAGTACTTC. Filled out from reference TRBV19 and TRBJ2-7, the complete variable domain reads DGGITQSPKYLFRKEGQNVTLSCEQNLNHDAMYWYRQDPGQGLRLIYYSQIVNDFQKGDIAEGYSVSREKKESFPLTVTSAQKNPTAFYLCASSRPHLEQYFGPGTRLTVT.

V gene TRBV9 combines with J gene TRBJ1-2, with D unresolved. V lost 3 bases and J lost 8, with 8 bases in between. The V gene's germline CDR1 is SGDLS and CDR2 YYNGEE. The CDR3 runs 11 residues. This CDR3 is CASSAGHGYTF. Written as DNA, the CDR3 is TGTGCCAGCAGCGCCGGGCACGGCTACACCTTC.

Only a few counts were recorded for this clonotype. This chain links TRBV7-8 with TRBJ2-1, with D unclear. The CDR3 spans 11 residues. Germline V gene sequence: CDR1 SGHVS, CDR2 FQNEAQ. Trimming removed 5 bases from V and 9 bases from J, with 8 bases in between. Here the CDR3 reads CASSAFGEQFF. The CDR3 DNA follows: TGTGCCAGCAGCGCTTTTGGTGAGCAGTTCTTC.

The chain carries TRBV7-2 and TRBJ2-3; the D gene is possibly TRBD2 (5 bases). CDR1 is SGHTA, CDR2 FQGNSA, per germline. The length of the CDR3 is 15 residues. The V end was cut by 1 base, the J end by 4 bases, with 12 bases between. The CDR3 here is CASSLDGVNSDTQYF. CDR3 bases: TGTGCCAGCAGCTTAGACGGGGTTAATTCAGATACGCAGTATTTT.

This clonotype came up a few times. V is TRBV20-1 and J is TRBJ2-7; TRBD2 might be the D (5 bases). The ends were cut back, 4 bases at V and 2 bases at J, with 15 bases in the middle. Germline V CDR1 and CDR2: DFQATT, SNEGSKA (reference sequence). The CDR3 consists of 14 residues. CDR3 residues: CSANYFSGTYEQYF. In nucleotides, the CDR3 is TGCAGTGCTAACTATTTCAGCGGAACCTACGAGCAGTACTTC.

This clonotype has just a few counts. The rearrangement links TRBV20-1 to TRBJ2-5, with 16 bases lining up with TRBD2. The junction had 13 bases not matched to a gene; V was cut back by 5 bases and J by 4 bases. The CDR3 is made up of 18 amino acids. In germline, CDR1 is DFQATT, CDR2 SNEGSKA (reference sequence). CDR3 bases: TGCAGTGCTCCTGGGGGGACTAGCGGGAGGGTGCGGGGAGAGACCCAGTACTTC. It encodes CSAPGGTSGRVRGETQYF.

V and J are TRBV7-6 and TRBJ2-1; D is unclear. The length of the CDR3 is 14 residues. V gave up 5 bases and J gave up 3 bases, with 11 bases separating them. Looked up from germline, CDR1 is SGHVS and CDR2 is FNYEAQ. The CDR3 reads CASSPTGYYNEQFF. The CDR3 nucleotides are TGTGCCAGCAGCCCCACGGGTTACTACAATGAGCAGTTCTTC. Looking up the rest from reference TRBV7-6 and TRBJ2-1 gives the full variable domain: GAGVSQSPRYKVTKRGQDVALRCDPISGHVSLYWYRQALGQGPEFLTYFNYEAQQDKSGLPNDRFSAERPEGSISTLTIQRTEQRDSAMYRCASSPTGYYNEQFFGPGTRLTVL.

This clonotype was seen a handful of times. The gene calls are TRBV6-1 and TRBJ1-5, with a weak D call TRBD1 (6 bases). V was cut by 4 bases and J by 7 bases, with 11 bases left in between. Germline V lookup: CDR1 MNHNS, CDR2 SASEGT. The CDR3 consists of 13 residues. In DNA form, the CDR3 reads TGTGCCAGCAGTGGGACAGAACGGCAGCCCCAGCATTTT. It yields the protein CASSGTERQPQHF.

In its sample, this clonotype was seen a few times. This sequence joins TRBV19 and TRBJ1-5; D remains ambiguous. V lost 3 bases and J lost 2, with 11 bases in between. CDR1 is LNHDA and CDR2 is SQIVND in the germline V gene (reference sequence). The CDR3 spans 15 residues. As DNA, the CDR3 is TGTGCCAGTAGTATCTCCAATATTGGCAATCAGCCCCAGCATTTT. Protein product: CASSISNIGNQPQHF.

The chain employs TRBV6-2 or TRBV6-3 and TRBJ1-2, with D unclear. Germline lookup yields CDR1 MNHEY and CDR2 SVGEGT. This CDR3 region has 11 residues. The CDR3 DNA reads as TGTGCTTCGGAACCTGGGGATGGCTACACCTTC. Its protein is CASEPGDGYTF.

The chain links TRBV20-1 to TRBJ2-5; 14 bases match TRBD2. Germline V gene lookup returns CDR1 DFQATT and CDR2 SNEGSKA (reference sequence). The CDR3 consists of 16 residues. Unmatched junction bases numbered 12, after V lost 7 bases and J lost 5 bases. CDR3 sequence: CSESRLAGGPWETQYF. The DNA for the CDR3 is TGCAGTGAGTCCCGACTAGCGGGAGGGCCTTGGGAGACCCAGTACTTC.

This clonotype has more than one count but fewer than ten. This chain connects TRBV6-5 to TRBJ2-7; weak D call: TRBD2 (7 bases). V was shortened by 2 bases and J by 6 bases, with 20 bases between the two germline ends. The length of the CDR3 is 16 residues. From germline, CDR1 is MNHEY and CDR2 SVGAGI. In DNA, the CDR3 is TGTGCCAGCAGTTACCTCGGGGGCGGGAGTGTCTCCGAGCAGTACTTC. Protein sequence: CASSYLGGGSVSEQYF.

This clonotype has a handful of counts. CDR3 DNA: TGCAGTGCTAGAGATACTTGGGTAGAAAACATTCAGTACTTC. Protein product: CSARDTWVENIQYF. The V gene is TRBV20-1, the J gene TRBJ2-4; the D is unclear. V was pared by 0 bases and J by 5 bases, with 11 bases between. Germline V CDR1 and CDR2: DFQATT, SNEGSKA (reference sequence). This CDR3 contains 14 residues.

The chain couples TRBV6-5 to TRBJ2-6, with D possibly matching TRBD2 (6 bases). There are 16 residues in the CDR3. In germline, CDR1 is MNHEY, CDR2 SVGAGI. The V end lost 2 bases, the J end lost 0 bases, and 8 bases lay between the germline ends. The CDR3 nucleotides are TGTGCCAGCAGTTACGCCGGGGGCTCTGGGGCCAACGTCCTGACTTTC. Its protein is CASSYAGGSGANVLTF.

This clonotype came up a few times. This chain joins TRBV5-1 and TRBJ2-7; D gene ambiguous. The CDR3 totals 12 residues. Trimming stripped 4 bases from V and 3 bases from J, with 8 bases between. Per germline, CDR1 SGHRS and CDR2 YFSETQ. Here the CDR3 DNA reads TGCGCCAGCAGCGCCCCAGGCTACGAGCAGTACTTC. Protein product: CASSAPGYEQYF.

The rearrangement links TRBV20-1 to TRBJ2-5; TRBD2 might be the D (5 bases). Germline loops: CDR1 DFQATT, CDR2 SNEGSKA (reference sequence). The CDR3 is 15 amino acids. Deletions cut 3 bases from V and 2 bases from J, with 16 bases between. The CDR3 coding sequence is TGCAGTGCTAGTGGTCGGGAAAGGGCGCAAGAGACCCAGTACTTC. Its translation is CSASGRERAQETQYF.

The chain links TRBV21-1 to TRBJ1-2; the table gives TRBD1 as D, unverified against the DNA. TRBV21-1 is classified as a pseudogene. The CDR3 covers 16 residues. CDR3 DNA sequence: TGTGCCAGCAGCCCACGGCATGACTACAGGGTGGGGGGCTACACCTTC. Protein: CASSPRHDYRVGGYTF.

In its sample, this clonotype was seen once. The chain employs TRBV7-2 and TRBJ2-7; D is possibly TRBD2 (6 bases). CDR1 is SGHTA, CDR2 FQGNSA, per germline. There are 14 residues in the CDR3. The V and J ends lost 5 bases and 2 bases respectively, with 13 bases between them. CDR3 sequence: CASSEGTGAYEQYF. In nucleotides, the CDR3 is TGTGCCAGCAGCGAGGGGACTGGTGCCTACGAGCAGTACTTC.

This clonotype turned up a few times. The V call is TRBV6-4, the J call TRBJ2-3; D ambiguous. CDR1 MRHNA and CDR2 SNTAGT come from the germline V gene. CDR3 size: 14 residues. V shed 3 bases and J shed 1 base, with 8 bases lying between them. CDR3 coding DNA: TGTGCCAGCAGTGAATATGCGGGCACAGATACGCAGTATTTT. Translation: CASSEYAGTDTQYF.

This clonotype was picked up a small number of times. V usage is TRBV27 and J usage is TRBJ1-5, with 8 bases matching TRBD1. Per the germline V gene, CDR1 is MNHEY and CDR2 is SMNVEV (reference sequence). The CDR3 contains 14 residues. With V trimmed by 6 bases and J by 4 bases, 5 bases remained unmatched. The CDR3 here is CASSYRQGNQPQHF. CDR3 DNA sequence: TGTGCCAGCAGCTACCGACAGGGGAATCAGCCCCAGCATTTT.

J is TRBJ1-2 and V is TRBV5-4; a weak D match, TRBD1 (5 bases). The V end lost 3 bases, the J end lost 4 bases, and 16 bases lay between the germline ends. The length of the CDR3 is 15 residues. Germline CDR1 and CDR2: SGHNT and YYREEE (reference sequence). The CDR3 spells CASSWAGRGAYGYTF. In DNA form, the CDR3 reads TGTGCCAGCAGCTGGGCGGGACGGGGAGCCTATGGCTACACCTTC.

V is TRBV7-2 and J is TRBJ1-2; 8 bases line up with TRBD1. The CDR3 runs to 14 residues. V lost 4 bases and J lost 6; bases outside the gene matches: 7. Germline V gene lookup returns CDR1 SGHTA and CDR2 FQGNSA. The CDR3 nucleotides read TGTGCCAGCAGCTACCGGACAGGGAAGAATGGCTACACCTTC. It yields the protein CASSYRTGKNGYTF.

This clonotype occurred a few times. The genes are TRBV7-9 and TRBJ2-3; D possibly matches TRBD1 or TRBD2 (5 bases each). The V end lost 2 bases, the J end lost 2 bases, and 11 bases lay between the germline ends. This CDR3 is 15 amino acids long. Germline V CDR1 and CDR2: SEHNR, FQNEAQ (reference sequence). The DNA for the CDR3 is TGTGCCAGCAGCTTATACCGGGACCCCACAGATACGCAGTATTTT. Translation: CASSLYRDPTDTQYF.